The 29 T cell receptor beta chains below all came from one sample that was sequenced in a study of blood T cell repertoires in COVID-19 (dated by TCRdb to 2018 to 2021). Library preparation was by the immunoSEQ multiplex PCR assay. The table was pulled from immuneACCESS by TCRdb, which kept in-frame rearrangements only. Such tables lose some clones; where checked, under half of the loss comes from unresolved V genes, and the rest has no known cause. The sample records a few hundred thousand clones, approximately 83% of which are singletons. Roughly 1.2% of the sample is in the top ten clones. Sequencing was performed on peripheral blood. Receptors originate from a young woman with COVID-19, enrolled during active disease.

This chain connects TRBV6-5 to TRBJ1-4; 8 bases are a match to TRBD1. The CDR3 loop spans 14 amino acids. Trimming removed 5 bases from V and 8 bases from J; junction bases left unmatched: 7. CDR1 and CDR2 (germline): MNHEY, SVGAGI. The CDR3, as DNA: TGTGCCAGCAGTCACAGGGGGGGAAGAGAAAAACTGTTTTTT. Translated: CASSHRGGREKLFF.

The rearrangement links TRBV5-4 to TRBJ1-2; D gene ambiguous. V lost 0 bases, J lost 4 bases, and 7 bases lay in between. This CDR3 is built from 13 residues. The germline V gene encodes CDR1 SGHNT and CDR2 YYREEE (reference sequence). CDR3 coding DNA: TGTGCCAGCAGCTTGGTTGGGAGCTATGGCTACACCTTC. Protein product: CASSLVGSYGYTF.

The CDR3 sequence is CASSPWASDSTDTQYF. Here the CDR3 DNA reads TGTGCCAGCAGCCCCTGGGCTAGCGATAGCACAGATACGCAGTATTTT. The J gene is TRBJ2-3, the V gene TRBV6-6, with D perhaps TRBD2 (6 bases). The CDR3 consists of 16 residues. CDR1 is MNHNY and CDR2 is SVGAGI in the germline V gene (reference sequence). The V end was cut by 6 bases, the J end by 0 bases, with 16 bases between.

The chain couples TRBV18 to TRBJ1-4, with a tentative D call TRBD1 (5 bases). This CDR3 is built from 14 residues. Germline-derived CDR1 and CDR2 are KGHSH and LQKENI. The V gene lost 3 bases and the J gene lost 7 bases, with 12 bases spanning the gap. The CDR3 DNA reads as TGTGCCAGCTCACCGACAGCCCAGAGTGAAAAACTGTTTTTT. This gives the protein CASSPTAQSEKLFF.

This chain connects TRBV5-1 to TRBJ2-1; D is ambiguous. The CDR3 has 14 residues. Germline CDR1 and CDR2: SGHRS and YFSETQ. V was shortened by 0 bases and J by 4 bases, with 8 bases between the two germline ends. The CDR3, as DNA: TGCGCCAGCAGCTTGGACTACCAGTACAATGAGCAGTTCTTC. The encoded protein is CASSLDYQYNEQFF.

The chain uses TRBV5-1 and TRBJ2-2; 8 bases line up with TRBD2. V lost 1 base to trimming and J lost 0 bases; unmatched junction nucleotides: 2. Germline CDR1 is SGHRS and CDR2 is YFSETQ. The CDR3 length is 16 residues. The CDR3 reads CASSLRGGSNTGELFF. The CDR3 DNA sequence: TGCGCCAGCAGCTTGCGGGGGGGATCGAACACCGGGGAGCTGTTTTTT.

The genes are TRBV4-1 and TRBJ2-7; 7 bases line up with TRBD1. V lost 3 bases to trimming and J lost 0 bases; unmatched junction nucleotides: 8. The CDR3 consists of 16 residues. Germline V gives CDR1 MGHRA, CDR2 YSYEKL. The DNA for the CDR3 is TGCGCCAGCAGCCAGCGACAGGGCGCCCCCTCCTACGAGCAGTACTTC. It is translated as CASSQRQGAPSYEQYF.

The genes are TRBV27 and TRBJ2-7; TRBD1 matches 10 bases. This CDR3 has 16 amino acids. V shed 2 bases, J shed 1 base, and the junction held 5 bases outside the gene matches. The germline gives CDR1 MNHEY, CDR2 SMNVEV (reference sequence). CDR3 sequence (DNA): TGTGCCAGCAGTTTAGGGAGGACAGGGGGATCCTACGAGCAGTACTTC. It yields the protein CASSLGRTGGSYEQYF.

Written as DNA, the CDR3 is TGTGCCAGCTCCCGGGACAGGGTCTACGAGCAGTACTTC. Protein: CASSRDRVYEQYF. The V gene is TRBV2, the J gene TRBJ2-7, with 9 bases fitting TRBD1. V trimming: 8 bases; J trimming: 3 bases; junction bases outside the gene matches: 5. Per germline, CDR1 SNHLY and CDR2 FYNNEI. The CDR3 covers 13 residues.

This sequence joins TRBV7-2 and TRBJ1-3, with 10 bases fitting TRBD1. CDR3 length equals 18 residues. Germline CDR1 and CDR2: SGHTA and FQGNSA. The V segment lost 4 bases and the J segment 1 base; nucleotides outside the gene matches: 10. In DNA form, the CDR3 reads TGTGCCAGCAGCTCAAAGAGGACAGGGGGGCTTTCTGGAAACACCATATATTTT. Amino acid sequence: CASSSKRTGGLSGNTIYF.

The chain links TRBV27 to TRBJ2-1; no clear D. V dropped 3 bases and J dropped 10 bases, with 10 bases sitting between them. The germline V gene has CDR1 MNHEY and CDR2 SMNVEV (reference sequence). CDR3 length equals 12 residues. CDR3: CASSFPVSEQFF. The DNA of the CDR3 is TGTGCCAGCAGTTTCCCCGTAAGCGAGCAGTTCTTC.

This clone was seen just once. The rearrangement uses TRBV4-3 and TRBJ2-2; 7 nucleotides align to TRBD2. The CDR3 is 15 residues long. The germline CDR1 and CDR2 sequences are LGHNA and YSLEER. V shed 5 bases and J 4 bases; nucleotides not matched to a gene: 7. CDR3 sequence: CASSSRLAGTGELFF. CDR3 bases: TGCGCCAGCAGCTCCCGACTAGCAGGCACCGGGGAGCTGTTTTTT.

The gene calls are TRBV14 and TRBJ2-2, with a tentative D call TRBD2 (6 bases). V shed 3 bases and J shed 1 base, with 12 bases lying between them. The CDR3 consists of 16 residues. CDR1 is SGHDN, CDR2 FVKESK, per germline. CDR3 nucleotides: TGTGCCAGCAGCCACTACCTAGCGATGAACACCGGGGAGCTGTTTTTT. It codes for CASSHYLAMNTGELFF.

Only a few counts were recorded for this clone. The V gene is TRBV2, the J gene TRBJ1-2; D remains unclear. The length of the CDR3 is 16 residues. The V end lost 4 bases, the J end lost 0 bases, and 15 bases lay between the germline ends. CDR1 is SNHLY, CDR2 FYNNEI, per germline. This CDR3 reads CASSGNSGLANYGYTF. In DNA form, the CDR3 reads TGTGCCAGCAGTGGGAATTCAGGCTTAGCTAACTATGGCTACACCTTC.

This clone was seen only once. The chain joins TRBV29-1 to TRBJ2-5; unclear D gene. CDR1 SQVTM and CDR2 ANQGSEA come from the germline V gene. CDR3 length: 13 amino acids. V was cut by 8 bases and J by 1 base, with 14 bases left in between. This CDR3 reads CSSVASIQETQYF. The CDR3 region has the DNA TGCAGCTCCGTGGCATCGATCCAAGAGACCCAGTACTTC.

This chain connects TRBV19 to TRBJ2-1, with D maybe TRBD1 (5 bases). Germline lookup yields CDR1 LNHDA and CDR2 SQIVND (reference sequence). The germline V and J ends were trimmed by 3 bases and 4 bases, with 19 bases remaining between them. The CDR3 extends over 17 amino acids. CDR3 DNA: TGTGCCAGTAGTATGGACAAAGTCGGTGCAGGGTACAATGAGCAGTTCTTC. Its translation: CASSMDKVGAGYNEQFF.

This chain connects TRBV5-6 to TRBJ1-1; the D gene is possibly TRBD1 (5 bases). This CDR3 has 13 amino acids. Germline-derived CDR1 and CDR2 are SGHDT and YYEEEE. Trimming took off 4 bases at V and 4 bases at J, with 11 bases between the two ends. CDR3 sequence (DNA): TGTGCCAGCAGCGGAGACAGCGCCACTGAAGCTTTCTTT. Translation gives CASSGDSATEAFF.

The chain is built from TRBV6-2 or TRBV6-3 and TRBJ2-1; 14 nucleotides align to TRBD2. The germline V gene has CDR1 MNHEY and CDR2 SVGEGT. V shed 5 bases and J 7 bases; nucleotides not matched to a gene: 16. This CDR3 spans 19 amino acids. The CDR3 region has the DNA TGTGCCAGCAGTGGGACTAGCGGGAGACTTTATCAGGAGTCGAATGAGCAGTTCTTC. Translation: CASSGTSGRLYQESNEQFF.

J is TRBJ2-7 and V is TRBV29-1, with 7 bases fitting TRBD2. Germline lookup yields CDR1 SQVTM and CDR2 ANQGSEA. The CDR3 extends over 16 amino acids. V lost 1 base to trimming and J lost 2 bases; unmatched junction nucleotides: 11. In DNA, the CDR3 is TGCAGCGTTGAAGCGGGAGGCAGGGTTCGAACCTACGAGCAGTACTTC. Its protein product is CSVEAGGRVRTYEQYF.

This chain connects TRBV5-4 to TRBJ2-5; 12 bases line up with TRBD2. The CDR3 has 15 residues. Germline CDR1 reads SGHNT; CDR2 reads YYREEE (reference sequence). V dropped 4 bases and J dropped 1; count of bases not matched to a gene: 2. CDR3 coding DNA: TGTGCCAGCAGCCCGGGACTAGCGGGCCAAGAGACCCAGTACTTC. This encodes CASSPGLAGQETQYF.

V usage is TRBV7-2 and J usage is TRBJ2-7, with 10 nucleotides matching TRBD2. Losses at the gene ends were 5 bases for V and 3 bases for J; bases not matched to a gene: 7. From germline, CDR1 is SGHTA and CDR2 FQGNSA. This CDR3 comprises 15 residues. CDR3 DNA sequence: TGTGCCAGCAGCCCGAGCGGGAGGGGCCTCTACGAGCAGTACTTC. Residues: CASSPSGRGLYEQYF.

The gene calls are TRBV12-5 and TRBJ2-7; D not resolved. The germline V and J ends were trimmed by 0 bases and 5 bases, with 8 bases remaining between them. The CDR3 contains 13 residues. Per germline, CDR1 LGHNT and CDR2 FRNRAP. The CDR3 reads CASGLVTVDEQYF. The CDR3 DNA follows: TGTGCTAGTGGTTTGGTAACAGTCGACGAGCAGTACTTC.

This chain uses TRBV19 with TRBJ2-1; 9 bases agree with TRBD1. J gave up 1 base and V 1 base, and 5 bases lay outside the gene matches. The CDR3 extends over 17 amino acids. Germline CDR1 and CDR2: LNHDA and SQIVND (reference sequence). CDR3 in amino acids: CASSIVPGTGSYNEQFF. The CDR3 bases are TGTGCCAGTAGTATAGTTCCCGGGACAGGGTCCTACAATGAGCAGTTCTTC.

The table lists this clone with a few counts. The gene calls are TRBV27 and TRBJ1-1, with D perhaps matching TRBD1 (6 bases). CDR3 size: 17 residues. CDR1 and CDR2 from the germline V gene are MNHEY and SMNVEV (reference sequence). Deletions cut 7 bases from V and 1 base from J, with 22 bases between. The CDR3 protein is CASTPRAGEGRNTEAFF. In DNA form, the CDR3 reads TGTGCCAGCACCCCTCGGGCAGGGGAGGGGAGGAACACTGAAGCTTTCTTT.

The rearrangement uses TRBV15 and TRBJ2-1; 8 nucleotides agree with TRBD2. Trimming cost V 1 base and J 9 bases; bases outside gene matches: 8. Germline-derived CDR1 and CDR2 are LNHNV and YYDKDF (reference sequence). The CDR3 spans 15 residues. The CDR3, as DNA: TGTGCCACCAGCAGAGGGGGCGGGAGGAAGGGTGAGCAGTTCTTC. It translates to CATSRGGGRKGEQFF. Combining the CDR3 with reference TRBV15 and TRBJ2-1 gives the whole variable domain DAMVIQNPRYQVTQFGKPVTLSCSQTLNHNVMYWYQQKSSQAPKLLFHYYDKDFNNEADTPDNFQSRRPNTSFCFLDIRSPGLGDTAMYLCATSRGGGRKGEQFFGPGTRLTVL.

This rearrangement joins TRBV5-4 to TRBJ1-1, with 7 bases identical to TRBD1. Germline CDR1 reads SGHNT; CDR2 reads YYREEE (reference sequence). V was clipped by 5 bases and J by 1 base; unmatched bases: 8. The CDR3 is 15 amino acids. CDR3 sequence reads: CASSHRQGPNTEAFF. CDR3 nucleotide sequence: TGTGCCAGCAGTCACCGACAGGGACCGAACACTGAAGCTTTCTTT.

V is TRBV12-3 or TRBV12-4 and J is TRBJ2-1; D not certain. CDR3 length: 12 residues. Trimming took 1 base from V and 12 from J, leaving 10 bases between them. The CDR3 loop reads CASSLGQLGQFF. CDR3 nucleotide sequence: TGTGCCAGCAGTTTAGGGCAGCTAGGGCAGTTCTTC.

The rearrangement links TRBV6-2 or TRBV6-3 to TRBJ2-5; tentatively, D is TRBD2 (6 bases). The V end lost 4 bases, the J end lost 5 bases, and 11 bases lay between the germline ends. Germline CDR1 MNHEY, CDR2 SVGEGT. The CDR3 is 13 residues long. CDR3 in amino acids: CASSSQLAETQYF. CDR3 DNA sequence: TGTGCCAGCAGTTCCCAGCTAGCGGAGACCCAGTACTTC.

The V and J genes are TRBV4-3 and TRBJ1-2; 8 bases are a match to TRBD1. CDR1 and CDR2 from the germline V gene are LGHNA and YSLEER. Trimming took 1 base from V and 5 from J; bases not matched to a gene: 6. The CDR3 is 15 residues long. CDR3 coding DNA: TGCGCCAGCAGCCAAGGGCCAGGGGGCGCGTATGGCTACACCTTC. Translated: CASSQGPGGAYGYTF.